A single sample is the source of the 6 T cell receptor beta chains below, sequenced in a study of Graves' ophthalmopathy and Graves' hyperthyroidism. Amplified material comprised TCR beta CDR3 regions derived from RNA transcripts. Amplification began with first-round RT-PCR using HTBI primers, then second-round multiplex PCR was performed. TCRdb re-called the multiplex PCR reads through MiXCR, storing one row per CDR3 protein. Seen here are 300,000 to 350,000 distinct CDR3 sequences, roughly a sixth observed once, and the top ten hold approximately 13%. Sequenced sample: peripheral blood. These receptors were obtained from an adult man with Graves' ophthalmopathy.

The sample holds many counts of this clonotype. This chain links TRBV13 with TRBJ2-7; 7 nucleotides agree with TRBD1. The CDR3 totals 16 residues. With V trimmed by 1 base and J by 3 bases, 9 bases remained unmatched. Germline V gene data show CDR1 as PRHDT and CDR2 as FYEKMQ (reference sequence). CDR3 loop: CASSLEGTVSNYEQYF. DNA of the CDR3: TGTGCCAGCAGCTTAGAAGGGACAGTGAGCAACTACGAGCAGTACTTC. Together with reference TRBV13 and TRBJ2-7, the CDR3 gives the full variable domain: AAGVIQSPRHLIKEKRETATLKCYPIPRHDTVYWYQQGPGQDPQFLISFYEKMQSDKGSIPDRFSAQQFSDYHSELNMSSLELGDSALYFCASSLEGTVSNYEQYFGPGTRLTVT.

This clonotype was observed at least ten times. V gene TRBV6-1 combines with J gene TRBJ2-7, with TRBD2 matching over 8 bases. CDR1 and CDR2 (germline): MNHNS, SASEGT. V shed 10 bases and J 6 bases; nucleotides not matched to a gene: 11. This CDR3 spans 13 amino acids. The CDR3, as DNA: TGTGCCATCTCCGGGGGTAGCGGGACCGAGCAGTACTTC. Translating it yields CAISGGSGTEQYF.

This clonotype was detected ten times or more. This rearrangement joins TRBV28 to TRBJ1-2, with D uncertain. The CDR3 covers 14 residues. From germline, CDR1 is MDHEN and CDR2 SYDVKM. Trimming left V 2 bases short and J 1 base short, with 8 bases between. DNA of the CDR3: TGTGCCAGCAGTTTAGGAGCCAATAACTATGGCTACACCTTC. Encoded protein: CASSLGANNYGYTF.

In its sample, this clonotype was seen many times. The chain is built from TRBV11-1 and TRBJ1-1; D gene uncertain. The CDR3 is made up of 16 amino acids. Germline lookup yields CDR1 SGHAT and CDR2 FQDESV (reference sequence). V lost 2 bases to trimming and J lost 0 bases, with 13 bases between them. The CDR3 loop is CASSLPGGLMNTEAFF. The CDR3 DNA reads as TGTGCCAGCAGCTTACCCGGCGGATTAATGAACACTGAAGCTTTCTTT.

The rearrangement joins TRBV27 to TRBJ1-1; D ambiguous. With 7 bases removed from V and 3 bases from J, the gap between germline ends came to 15 bases. Germline V gene lookup returns CDR1 MNHEY and CDR2 SMNVEV (reference sequence). The CDR3 is 14 residues long. The CDR3 DNA is TGTGCCAGCACGACGGGCGGGCCGGACACTGAAGCTTTCTTT. Translated, it gives CASTTGGPDTEAFF.

The CDR3 DNA follows: TGCAGTGCTATAGCCTATGGCTACACCTTC. This translates into CSAIAYGYTF. The chain links TRBV20-1 to TRBJ1-2; no clear D. The germline V gene encodes CDR1 DFQATT and CDR2 SNEGSKA (reference sequence). CDR3 length: 10 amino acids. V lost 4 bases to trimming and J lost 4 bases, with 4 bases between them.